These 18 T cell receptor beta chains were all obtained from the same sample, sequenced in a study of human T cells and chemical hapten exposure. The time point here: patch test 1, 2 weeks after DPC sensitization. Treatment specified: therapeutic diphenylcyclopropenone sensitization with weekly scalp DPC. MiXCR was run by TCRdb on the RACE reads, yielding one entry per CDR3 protein. The sample has about 120,000 distinct CDR3 sequences, approximately 13% seen once. The input for sequencing was whole blood, taken in connection with sensitization to the hapten diphenylcyclopropenone (DPC). These TCRs come from a man aged 18 to 29 with alopecia areata. Some clones in this sample may be carry-over from other donors' samples.

The V call is TRBV5-1, the J call TRBJ1-1; 7 positions agree with TRBD1. The CDR3 sequence is 16 residues long. Germline V gene data show CDR1 as SGHRS and CDR2 as YFSETQ. The ends lost 2 bases at V and 4 bases at J; junction bases unmatched: 11. CDR3 coding DNA: TGCGCCAGCAGCTTTAACCGGGACAGCGCCGGCACTGAAGCTTTCTTT. As protein: CASSFNRDSAGTEAFF.

The chain is built from TRBV4-3 and TRBJ2-7; 7 bases map to TRBD2. The CDR3 is 17 amino acids. V shed 4 bases and J 3 bases; nucleotides not matched to a gene: 15. Germline values: CDR1 LGHNA, CDR2 YSLEER. The CDR3 nucleotides are TGCGCCAGCAGCCGGGGAAGTGCGGGACTAAAAATCTACGAGCAGTACTTC. It specifies CASSRGSAGLKIYEQYF.

This clonotype was seen a handful of times. V gene TRBV4-1 combines with J gene TRBJ2-7; 13 nucleotides agree with TRBD2. Trimming cost V 1 base and J 3 bases; bases outside gene matches: 0. Germline CDR1 is MGHRA and CDR2 is YSYEKL. This CDR3 has 15 residues. The CDR3 loop reads CASSQGLAGGYEQYF. In DNA form, the CDR3 reads TGCGCCAGCAGCCAAGGACTAGCGGGGGGCTACGAGCAGTACTTC.

DNA for the CDR3: TGTGCCAGCAGCTTAGATGGGACGCTACGCTCCTACAATGAGCAGTTCTTC. Translating gives CASSLDGTLRSYNEQFF. This chain uses TRBV7-2 with TRBJ2-1, with D perhaps being TRBD1 or TRBD2 (5 bases each). Deletions cut 1 base from V and 0 bases from J, with 13 bases between. This CDR3 is 17 amino acids long. In germline, CDR1 is SGHTA, CDR2 FQGNSA.

V gene TRBV11-2 combines with J gene TRBJ2-1; no firm D call. Trimming removed 5 bases from V and 5 bases from J, with 13 bases in between. Per the germline V gene, CDR1 is SGHAT and CDR2 is FQNNGV. The CDR3 extends over 14 amino acids. The CDR3 reads CASSPDVRNNEQFF. CDR3 DNA: TGTGCCAGCAGCCCCGACGTCAGGAACAATGAGCAGTTCTTC.

The chain carries TRBV4-1 and TRBJ1-1; 7 bases are a match to TRBD1. J was trimmed by 3 bases and V by 3 bases; bases with no gene match: 13. Germline CDR1 MGHRA, CDR2 YSYEKL. CDR3 length: 17 residues. The DNA of the CDR3 is TGCGCCAGCAGCCAGGACAGGCTTGGGTTCGGGGACACTGAAGCTTTCTTT. This sequence encodes CASSQDRLGFGDTEAFF.

The chain carries TRBV28 and TRBJ1-6, with a weak D call TRBD1 (5 bases). Per the germline V gene, CDR1 is MDHEN and CDR2 is SYDVKM. V gave up 10 bases and J gave up 7 bases, with 20 bases separating them. The CDR3 covers 15 residues. The CDR3 nucleotides read TGTGCCACCGAATCTCCGCGGGGGAACAATTCACCCCTCCACTTT. Residues: CATESPRGNNSPLHF.

The rearrangement joins TRBV10-3 to TRBJ2-5; 7 nucleotides align to TRBD1. The CDR3 is 17 residues long. V lost 3 bases to trimming and J lost 0 bases; unmatched junction nucleotides: 10. Germline V lookup: CDR1 ENHRY, CDR2 SYGVKD. The CDR3 spells CAISDPADRVHQETQYF. The CDR3 nucleotides read TGTGCCATCAGTGATCCCGCAGACAGGGTACACCAAGAGACCCAGTACTTC.

The sample holds many counts of this clonotype. The chain uses TRBV6-6 and TRBJ1-6, with 8 bases matching TRBD1. V trimming: 0 bases; J trimming: 8 bases; junction bases outside the gene matches: 3. This CDR3 comprises 15 residues. Germline CDR1 reads MNHNY; CDR2 reads SVGAGI (reference sequence). The CDR3 nucleotides read TGTGCCAGCAGTTACTCGGTGGGACAGGATTCACCCCTCCACTTT. Translation gives CASSYSVGQDSPLHF.

The chain combines TRBV12-3 or TRBV12-4 with TRBJ2-1; 9 positions agree with TRBD2. The trim removed 6 bases at V and 5 bases at J, leaving 14 bases unmatched. The CDR3 runs 17 residues. As DNA, the CDR3 is TGTGCCAGCAGCCTTTACCGGATAGCGGGGGCTAACAATGAGCAGTTCTTC. Translating it yields CASSLYRIAGANNEQFF.

The CDR3 DNA reads TGTGCCAGCTCACCGCGGACAGTCCAGGAGACCCAGTACTTC. It is translated as CASSPRTVQETQYF. The rearrangement uses TRBV18 and TRBJ2-5; D is possibly TRBD1 (6 bases). The CDR3 is made up of 14 amino acids. Germline CDR1 reads KGHSH; CDR2 reads LQKENI. V was pared by 3 bases and J by 5 bases, with 13 bases between.

This clonotype was detected only a few times. The chain recombines TRBV9 with TRBJ1-6; weak D call: TRBD1 (5 bases). The CDR3 has 13 residues. CDR1 SGDLS and CDR2 YYNGEE come from the germline V gene. V was clipped by 0 bases and J by 11 bases, with 9 bases between them. The CDR3 DNA sequence: TGTGCCAGCAGCGTAGACAGGAATCCACCCCTCCACTTT. Residues: CASSVDRNPPLHF.

This clonotype has more than one count but fewer than ten. The chain employs TRBV10-3 and TRBJ1-4; D call uncertain. V gave up 4 bases and J gave up 4 bases, with 13 bases separating them. The germline CDR1 and CDR2 sequences are ENHRY and SYGVKD. The CDR3 loop spans 15 amino acids. The CDR3 loop is CAISVADTGNEKLFF. The CDR3, as DNA: TGTGCCATCAGTGTGGCGGATACGGGTAATGAAAAACTGTTTTTT.

This clonotype showed up many times. The V and J genes are TRBV12-3 or TRBV12-4 and TRBJ2-5; TRBD2 aligns across 8 bases. The CDR3 is 16 amino acids. The J segment lost 2 bases and the V segment lost 5 bases, leaving 10 bases of the junction unmatched. CDR3 nucleotide sequence: TGTGCCAGCAGTCCCCCCGGGAGGGGAATGCAAGAGACCCAGTACTTC. As protein: CASSPPGRGMQETQYF.

This clonotype occurred a few times. The rearrangement links TRBV5-1 to TRBJ2-7; TRBD2 is a possible D gene (6 bases). Germline V gives CDR1 SGHRS, CDR2 YFSETQ. The CDR3 has 15 amino acids. V lost 5 bases and J lost 3, with 18 bases in between. CDR3 in amino acids: CASSSGGNNDYEQYF. In nucleotides, the CDR3 is TGCGCCAGCAGTTCCGGCGGGAACAACGACTACGAGCAGTACTTC.

This clonotype was seen more than once but under ten times. The V gene is TRBV6-2 or TRBV6-3, the J gene TRBJ2-5; D possibly uses TRBD1 or TRBD2 (5 bases each). CDR3 length: 14 amino acids. Trimming shortened V by 7 bases and J by 4 bases, and 16 bases separated the two germline ends. CDR1 and CDR2 (germline): MNHEY, SVGEGT. The CDR3, as DNA: TGTGCCAGCACTCGACGGGGACGGGGAGAGACCCAGTACTTC. This gives the protein CASTRRGRGETQYF.

This clonotype was recorded at least ten times. The CDR3 DNA follows: TGCGCCAGCAGCAAGACAGGAATGAACACTGAAGCTTTCTTT. It codes for CASSKTGMNTEAFF. This chain connects TRBV4-1 to TRBJ1-1, with a possible D match to TRBD1 (6 bases). Germline CDR1 MGHRA, CDR2 YSYEKL. The CDR3 has 14 amino acids. V gave up 5 bases and J gave up 0 bases, with 10 bases separating them.

This clonotype has a handful of counts. The rearrangement joins TRBV9 to TRBJ2-3; TRBD2 matches at 10 bases. CDR3 length: 16 residues. CDR1 and CDR2 from the germline V gene are SGDLS and YYNGEE. J gave up 5 bases and V 0 bases, and 6 bases lay outside the gene matches. The CDR3 DNA reads TGTGCCAGCAGCGTAGGGCTAGCGGGGGTAGAAGATACGCAGTATTTT. Its protein is CASSVGLAGVEDTQYF.